Shown below are 14 T cell receptor beta chains from a single sample sequenced in a study of T cell clonality in common variable immunodeficiency. Libraries were prepared by immunoSEQ multiplex PCR; TCRdb keeps only in-frame clonotypes and omits some of them. The sample holds tens of thousands of clones, and no clone turns up only once. The source material was peripheral blood mononuclear cells. The receptors were gathered from a person aged 18-69 years in good health.

This clone has at least ten counts. Read data end 3 residues before the CDR3 end; the end is taken from the germline J gene. V is TRBV6-1 and J is TRBJ1-1; TRBD1 is a possible D gene (6 bases). The germline V and J ends were trimmed by 3 bases and 0 bases, with 11 bases remaining between them. The CDR3 loop spans 15 amino acids. CDR1 is MNHNS and CDR2 is SASEGT in the germline V gene. The CDR3 sequence is CASSEGRGMNTEAFF. The covered CDR3 bases are TGTGCCAGCAGTGAGGGCAGGGGCATGAACACTGAA.

This clone was found many times. The read finishes 3 residues shy of the CDR3 end, and the germline J gene is used to complete it. The J gene is TRBJ2-5, the V gene TRBV20-1; 7 bases are shared with TRBD1. The CDR3 covers 14 residues. With V trimmed by 7 bases and J by 5 bases, 13 bases remained unmatched. The germline V gene has CDR1 DFQATT and CDR2 SNEGSKA (reference sequence). Incomplete CDR3 DNA: TGCAGTGGCGACAGGGTCGGCCTACCCGAGACC. This codes for CSGDRVGLPET. The entire CDR3 is CSGDRVGLPETQYF.

This clone was recorded at least ten times. The CDR3 end falls 3 residues outside the read, so it is completed with the germline J gene. The rearrangement joins TRBV20-1 to TRBJ1-2; D is undetermined. CDR1 DFQATT and CDR2 SNEGSKA come from the germline V gene (reference sequence). This CDR3 spans 15 amino acids. V shed 0 bases and J shed 4 bases, with 15 bases lying between them. The sequenced part of the CDR3 DNA is TGCAGTGCTAGAGATCCCCGGGGTGCCCTCTATGGC. It codes for CSARDPRGALYG. The entire CDR3 is CSARDPRGALYGYTF.

This clone was seen ten or more times. The CDR3 end is not reached by the read, which stops 3 residues before it; the germline J gene fills it in. This chain joins TRBV2 and TRBJ1-1; 8 positions agree with TRBD1. Germline V CDR1 and CDR2: SNHLY, FYNNEI. The CDR3 has 14 residues. With V trimmed by 6 bases and J by 1 base, 4 bases remained unmatched. The CDR3 spells CASRSGTGNTEAFF. CDR3 DNA (partial): TGTGCCAGCAGATCCGGGACAGGGAACACTGAA.

This clone appeared a few times. With the read ending 3 residues before the CDR3 end, the germline J gene is used to fill in that end. The rearrangement links TRBV30 to TRBJ1-2, with D possibly TRBD1 on 6 matching bases. The CDR3 extends over 13 amino acids. Germline V lookup: CDR1 GTSNPN, CDR2 SVGIG (reference sequence). The CDR3 here is CATQGRSYYDYTF. CDR3 DNA (partial): TGTGCCACCCAGGGGCGAAGTTATTACGAC. Full variable domain (remainder filled in from reference TRBV30 and TRBJ1-2): SQTIHQWPATLVQPVGSPLSLECTVEGTSNPNLYWYRQAAGRGLQLLFYSVGIGQISSEVPQNLSASRPQDRQFILSSKKLLLSDSGFYLCATQGRSYYDYTFGSGTRLTVV.

This clone was counted between two and nine times. A read error may account for a junction end that differs from germline. The read gets to within 3 residues of the CDR3 end, and the germline J gene fills in the rest. The chain uses TRBV10-2 and TRBJ1-5; TRBD1 matches at 9 bases. Germline values: CDR1 WSHSY, CDR2 SAAADI. The CDR3 runs to 14 residues. CDR3: CASSEATGGQPQHF. The sequenced part of the CDR3 DNA is TGTGCCAGCAGTGAGGCGACAGGGGGACAGCCC.

This clone has at least ten counts. Mismatch with germline at one junction end may stem from a read error. Sequencing ends 3 residues short of the CDR3 end; the germline J gene provides the rest. The chain carries TRBV18 and TRBJ1-1; 10 bases agree with TRBD1. The V gene's germline CDR1 is KGHSH and CDR2 LQKENI. The CDR3 is made up of 19 amino acids. This CDR3 reads CASSPNPRHGTGVKTEAFF. The part of the CDR3 DNA that was read is TGTGCCAGCTCACCAAACCCGCGACACGGGACAGGGGTGAAAACTGAA.

This clone was seen many times. The read ends 3 residues before the CDR3 terminus; that terminus is restored from the germline J gene. The chain carries TRBV7-9 and TRBJ1-4; TRBD1 might be the D (6 bases). CDR1 is SEHNR, CDR2 FQNEAQ, per germline (reference sequence). The V end was cut by 0 bases, the J end by 7 bases, with 9 bases between. The CDR3 runs to 14 residues. The CDR3 is CASSLAGGGEKLFF. Partial CDR3 DNA: TGTGCCAGCAGCTTAGCAGGGGGAGGTGAAAAA.

This clone was observed many times. The sequenced fragment ends 3 residues before the CDR3 boundary, so the rest is inferred from the germline J gene. The V gene is TRBV10-1, the J gene TRBJ2-1, with D unresolved. The CDR3 runs 13 residues. The ends were cut back, 2 bases at V and 2 bases at J, with 4 bases in the middle. Germline loops: CDR1 WNHNN, CDR2 SYGVQD (reference sequence). CDR3 DNA (partial): TGCGCCAGCAGTGAGGGCACCTACAATGAG. Translated: CASSEGTYNE. The full-length CDR3 reads as CASSEGTYNEQFF.

This clone has ten or more counts. The read halts 3 residues ahead of the CDR3 end, with the missing end drawn from the germline J gene. The chain joins TRBV12-3 or TRBV12-4 to TRBJ1-5; tentatively, D is TRBD1 (6 bases). The CDR3 contains 15 residues. V lost 1 base, J lost 4 bases, and 11 bases lay in between. CDR3 DNA, as far as it was read: TGTGCCAGCAGTTTAGGTGGGCAGGGGAATCAGCCC. This encodes CASSLGGQGNQP. From start to end, the CDR3 is CASSLGGQGNQPQHF.

This clone showed up just a few times. Partial CDR3 DNA: TGTGCCAGCAGCTCCCCCACAGGGAGTGGTGAG. This translates into CASSSPTGSGE. The whole CDR3 region reads CASSSPTGSGEQFF. The chain links TRBV7-9 to TRBJ2-1; D perhaps matches TRBD1 (6 bases). The DNA ends 3 residues before the CDR3 does, and the rest of the CDR3 is filled in from the germline J gene. V lost 4 bases, J lost 9 bases, and 16 bases lay in between. Looked up from germline, CDR1 is SEHNR and CDR2 is FQNEAQ (reference sequence). The CDR3 loop spans 14 amino acids.

The sample holds many counts of this clone. Sequencing ends 3 residues short of the CDR3 end; the germline J gene provides the rest. The chain carries TRBV7-9 and TRBJ2-7; 7 bases align to TRBD2. CDR1 is SEHNR, CDR2 FQNEAQ, per germline (reference sequence). V lost 4 bases and J lost 3; bases outside the gene matches: 3. The CDR3 has 13 residues. The sequenced CDR3 bases are TGTGCCAGCAGCTGGGGGGGGAACTACGAG. Its translation is CASSWGGNYE. In full, the CDR3 is CASSWGGNYEQYF.

This clone was seen at least ten times. With the read ending 3 residues before the CDR3 end, the germline J gene is used to fill in that end. J is TRBJ1-1 and V is TRBV6-2 or TRBV6-3; D call uncertain. The CDR3 loop spans 13 amino acids. Trimming took off 4 bases at V and 1 base at J, with 7 bases between the two ends. Germline-derived CDR1 and CDR2 are MNHEY and SVGEGT. CDR3 protein: CASSLRQNTEAFF. The part of the CDR3 DNA that was read is TGTGCCAGCAGTTTGCGTCAGAACACTGAA.

This clone was observed many times. The CDR3 extends 3 residues past the end of the read, so its final part is completed from the germline J gene. This chain connects TRBV20-1 to TRBJ2-7, with a weak D call TRBD2 (5 bases). The V gene's germline CDR1 is DFQATT and CDR2 SNEGSKA (reference sequence). The CDR3 has 13 residues. V shed 2 bases and J shed 3 bases, with 11 bases lying between them. CDR3 DNA (partial): TGCAGTGCTAGACGAGGACTGAACTACGAG. As protein: CSARRGLNYE. The CDR3 in its entirety is CSARRGLNYEQYF.